Below are 28 T cell receptor beta chains sequenced from a single sample in a study of blood T cell repertoires in COVID-19 (dated by TCRdb to about 2020). The library was produced with the immunoSEQ multiplex PCR assay. TCRdb's version of the immuneACCESS table is confined to in-frame rearrangements and falls short of the full clone set. An unresolved V gene accounts for under half of the shortfall where checked; the remainder is of unknown origin. The sample table holds 90,000 to 150,000 clones, of which about three quarters were seen once. The ten largest clones add up to roughly 6.2% of the sample. Input material: peripheral blood. The receptors shown here come from a man in his 70s with acute or convalescent COVID-19.

The genes are TRBV7-9 and TRBJ2-5; 7 positions match TRBD1. The CDR3 contains 14 residues. Trimming removed 3 bases from V and 1 base from J; junction bases left unmatched: 2. The germline V gene has CDR1 SEHNR and CDR2 FQNEAQ (reference sequence). CDR3 sequence: CASSFGQAQETQYF. The CDR3 nucleotides read TGTGCCAGCAGCTTTGGACAGGCCCAAGAGACCCAGTACTTC.

J is TRBJ1-4 and V is TRBV30; tentatively, D is TRBD1 (5 bases). The V gene's germline CDR1 is GTSNPN and CDR2 SVGIG (reference sequence). V was cut by 2 bases and J by 8 bases, with 18 bases left in between. The CDR3 length is 15 residues. The CDR3 DNA sequence: TGTGCCTGGAGTCCGCTCGGACAAGCAAGGGAAAAACTGTTTTTT. It yields the protein CAWSPLGQAREKLFF.

The chain carries TRBV7-9 and TRBJ2-5, with 7 nucleotides matching TRBD1. V was clipped by 7 bases and J by 7 bases; unmatched bases: 12. The V gene's germline CDR1 is SEHNR and CDR2 FQNEAQ (reference sequence). CDR3 length equals 14 residues. CDR3 loop: CASNQQGPGGTQYF. In DNA, the CDR3 is TGTGCCAGCAACCAACAGGGGCCAGGTGGGACCCAGTACTTC.

Only one count was recorded for this clone. The chain links TRBV9 to TRBJ2-5; 11 bases align to TRBD2. V dropped 2 bases and J dropped 2; count of bases not matched to a gene: 11. This CDR3 region has 18 residues. Germline V gives CDR1 SGDLS, CDR2 YYNGEE. DNA of the CDR3: TGTGCCAGCAGCGTCGCAAGAGGGGCTAGCGGGGGGCAAGAGACCCAGTACTTC. This codes for CASSVARGASGGQETQYF.

The chain carries TRBV7-9 and TRBJ2-3; D is ambiguous. CDR1 and CDR2 from the germline V gene are SEHNR and FQNEAQ (reference sequence). V gave up 1 base and J gave up 4 bases, with 12 bases separating them. The CDR3 runs to 15 residues. CDR3 amino acids: CASSLVLTWADTQYF. CDR3 sequence (DNA): TGTGCCAGCAGCTTAGTATTGACTTGGGCAGATACGCAGTATTTT.

DNA for the CDR3: TGTGCCAGCAGTTACTCACCGGGAAGGGAGACCCAGTACTTC. It translates to CASSYSPGRETQYF. The genes are TRBV6-5 and TRBJ2-5, with D tentatively TRBD2 (5 bases). The germline gives CDR1 MNHEY, CDR2 SVGAGI. The V gene lost 0 bases and the J gene lost 5 bases, with 10 bases spanning the gap. There are 14 residues in the CDR3.

The chain combines TRBV6-5 with TRBJ1-2, with 8 bases that match TRBD1. The CDR3 has 13 residues. J gave up 7 bases and V 5 bases, and 6 bases lay outside the gene matches. From germline, CDR1 is MNHEY and CDR2 SVGAGI. CDR3 sequence (DNA): TGTGCCAGCAGTCCTCAGGGGGCGGGTGGCTACACCTTC. Residues: CASSPQGAGGYTF.

The genes are TRBV20-1 and TRBJ2-1, with D unclear. The germline V gene encodes CDR1 DFQATT and CDR2 SNEGSKA (reference sequence). The V gene lost 6 bases and the J gene lost 5 bases, with 8 bases spanning the gap. The CDR3 extends over 11 amino acids. The CDR3 reads CSAITDNEQFF. The CDR3 DNA reads TGCAGTGCGATCACAGACAATGAGCAGTTCTTC.

This chain connects TRBV18 to TRBJ1-3; D unresolved. The V end was cut by 0 bases, the J end by 5 bases, with 11 bases between. CDR3 length equals 15 residues. Germline CDR1 KGHSH, CDR2 LQKENI. CDR3 residues: CASSPPGSQRNTIYF. DNA of the CDR3: TGTGCCAGCTCACCACCGGGCAGCCAGCGAAACACCATATATTTT.

The chain employs TRBV30 and TRBJ1-4; the match to TRBD1 covers 8 bases. This CDR3 is 14 amino acids long. The V and J ends lost 4 bases and 8 bases, in that order; junction bases with no gene match: 9. CDR1 GTSNPN and CDR2 SVGIG come from the germline V gene (reference sequence). The CDR3 is CAWKTQGAREKLFF. CDR3 coding DNA: TGTGCCTGGAAGACCCAGGGGGCGAGGGAAAAACTGTTTTTT.

This clone was recorded only once. The chain joins TRBV9 to TRBJ2-3, with TRBD2 as a possible D gene (5 bases). From germline, CDR1 is SGDLS and CDR2 YYNGEE. This CDR3 is built from 14 residues. The V end lost 3 bases, the J end lost 6 bases, and 14 bases lay between the germline ends. The CDR3 coding sequence is TGTGCCAGCAGCGCTACGTTGGAGGTCGATACGCAGTATTTT. Its translation is CASSATLEVDTQYF.

V usage is TRBV3-1 (or the pseudogene TRBV3-2) and J usage is TRBJ2-1; 8 nucleotides match TRBD2. J was trimmed by 10 bases and V by 4 bases; bases with no gene match: 15. Germline-derived CDR1 and CDR2 are LGHDT and YNNKEL (reference sequence). This CDR3 is built from 16 residues. DNA of the CDR3: TGTGCCAGCAGCCCAGGCTCCCCTAGCGGGTCCTTGGAGCAGTTCTTC. Translated: CASSPGSPSGSLEQFF.

The V gene is TRBV4-2, the J gene TRBJ1-2, with D uncertain. V was pared by 1 base and J by 8 bases, with 11 bases between. The germline CDR1 and CDR2 sequences are LGHNA and YNFKEQ. This CDR3 is built from 13 residues. The CDR3 nucleotides read TGTGCCAGCAGCCAAGGACATGCAGTCGGCTACACCTTC. Encoded protein: CASSQGHAVGYTF.

The rearrangement uses TRBV6-5 and TRBJ1-2; D might be TRBD1 (5 bases). This CDR3 region has 15 residues. The V end lost 0 bases, the J end lost 4 bases, and 12 bases lay between the germline ends. Germline V lookup: CDR1 MNHEY, CDR2 SVGAGI. In DNA, the CDR3 is TGTGCCAGCAGTTACTCGAGTCGGAGGGGCTATGGCTACACCTTC. Its translation: CASSYSSRRGYGYTF.

The chain joins TRBV6-5 to TRBJ2-7; TRBD1 matches 11 bases. The CDR3 has 14 amino acids. The V gene's germline CDR1 is MNHEY and CDR2 SVGAGI. V gave up 5 bases and J gave up 2 bases; unmatched junction bases: 2. CDR3 bases: TGTGCCAGCAGTACGGGACAGGGGGCCTACGAGCAGTACTTC. It codes for CASSTGQGAYEQYF.

The chain has TRBV19 and TRBJ1-5; D not certain. The V gene lost 1 base and the J gene lost 9 bases, with 13 bases spanning the gap. The CDR3 totals 14 residues. Germline V gene lookup returns CDR1 LNHDA and CDR2 SQIVND (reference sequence). DNA of the CDR3: TGTGCCAGTAGTATAGGGAAAGGCCCGGGGCCCCAGCATTTT. Translating it yields CASSIGKGPGPQHF.

The V call is TRBV14, the J call TRBJ2-5, with TRBD2 identical over 7 bases. From germline, CDR1 is SGHDN and CDR2 FVKESK. The V and J ends lost 4 bases and 2 bases, in that order; junction bases with no gene match: 7. The CDR3 is 15 residues long. The DNA for the CDR3 is TGTGCCAGCAGCCCTTTGAACGGGGGGCAAGAGACCCAGTACTTC. This sequence encodes CASSPLNGGQETQYF.

The rearrangement uses TRBV5-1 and TRBJ1-4, with TRBD1 matching 11 bases. Germline CDR1 is SGHRS and CDR2 is YFSETQ. The ends lost 4 bases at V and 1 base at J; junction bases unmatched: 3. The CDR3 spans 16 residues. CDR3 coding DNA: TGCGCCAGCAGCGGGGGACAGGGGGTAACTAATGAAAAACTGTTTTTT. This gives the protein CASSGGQGVTNEKLFF.

The chain couples TRBV4-2 to TRBJ2-7; 7 bases are shared with TRBD1. J was trimmed by 3 bases and V by 4 bases; bases with no gene match: 3. The CDR3 runs to 13 residues. Per the germline V gene, CDR1 is LGHNA and CDR2 is YNFKEQ. The CDR3 region has the DNA TGTGCCAGCAGCCGGGACAGCGACTACGAGCAGTACTTC. This gives the protein CASSRDSDYEQYF.

The DNA for the CDR3 is TGTGCCAGCTCACCGATGACACCAGACTCCTACGAGCAGTACTTC. This codes for CASSPMTPDSYEQYF. J is TRBJ2-7 and V is TRBV18; D unclear. V lost 3 bases and J lost 0, with 12 bases in between. The CDR3 loop spans 15 amino acids. The germline V gene encodes CDR1 KGHSH and CDR2 LQKENI.

J is TRBJ2-7 and V is TRBV12-5, with 7 bases matching TRBD1. Trimming removed 8 bases from V and 1 base from J; junction bases left unmatched: 8. CDR1 LGHNT and CDR2 FRNRAP come from the germline V gene. The CDR3 sequence is 14 residues long. CDR3: CASRLGTASYEQYF. The CDR3 bases are TGTGCTAGTCGTCTTGGGACAGCGTCCTACGAGCAGTACTTC. Looking up the rest from reference TRBV12-5 and TRBJ2-7 gives the full variable domain: DARVTQTPRHKVTEMGQEVTMRCQPILGHNTVFWYRQTMMQGLELLAYFRNRAPLDDSGMPKDRFSAEMPDATLATLKIQPSEPRDSAVYFCASRLGTASYEQYFGPGTRLTVT.

The V gene is TRBV6-4, the J gene TRBJ2-7; TRBD2 agrees at 13 bases. The germline V gene encodes CDR1 MRHNA and CDR2 SNTAGT. V shed 2 bases and J 4 bases; nucleotides not matched to a gene: 5. The CDR3 consists of 16 residues. This CDR3 is CASSDRPTSGGYEQYF. The CDR3 coding sequence is TGTGCCAGCAGTGACCGCCCGACTAGCGGGGGGTACGAGCAGTACTTC.

The gene calls are TRBV11-2 and TRBJ1-1; the match to TRBD1 covers 7 bases. Looked up from germline, CDR1 is SGHAT and CDR2 is FQNNGV. J lost 4 bases, V lost 4 bases, and 9 bases had no gene match. This CDR3 has 15 amino acids. CDR3 nucleotide sequence: TGTGCCAGCAGCTCAGGGGGAGCCTCGGGCACTGAAGCTTTCTTT. Its protein product is CASSSGGASGTEAFF.

The chain combines TRBV5-1 with TRBJ2-3; possible D gene TRBD2, 6 bases. CDR1 is SGHRS, CDR2 YFSETQ, per germline. With 5 bases removed from V and 3 bases from J, the gap between germline ends came to 13 bases. The CDR3 has 14 residues. As DNA, the CDR3 is TGCGCCAGCAGGGCCGGGGGAGAGACAGATACGCAGTATTTT. It encodes CASRAGGETDTQYF.

The CDR3 DNA is TGCAGCGTTCAGGTCACTGAGCAGTTCTTC. The encoded protein is CSVQVTEQFF. The chain recombines TRBV29-1 with TRBJ2-1; D not resolved. CDR1 is SQVTM, CDR2 ANQGSEA, per germline. The CDR3 has 10 amino acids. Between the trimmed V and J ends, which lost 5 bases and 9 bases, there was a span of 8 bases.

This rearrangement joins TRBV2 to TRBJ2-5; 9 bases are shared with TRBD1. The V segment lost 4 bases and the J segment 5 bases; nucleotides outside the gene matches: 8. Germline lookup yields CDR1 SNHLY and CDR2 FYNNEI. The CDR3 loop spans 15 amino acids. Here the CDR3 DNA reads TGTGCCAGCAGTGGTACAGGGGGCTTTGGGGAGACCCAGTACTTC. As protein: CASSGTGGFGETQYF.

This clone was detected once. CDR3 protein: CASRTQSNTGELFF. In nucleotides, the CDR3 is TGTGCCAGCAGGACACAGTCGAACACCGGGGAGCTGTTTTTT. The gene calls are TRBV28 and TRBJ2-2; D is ambiguous. CDR3 length: 14 residues. Germline assignment: CDR1 MDHEN and CDR2 SYDVKM. V was shortened by 6 bases and J by 0 bases, with 8 bases between the two germline ends.

The V gene is TRBV12-3 or TRBV12-4, the J gene TRBJ2-7, with 7 bases fitting TRBD1. The V segment lost 6 bases and the J segment 5 bases; nucleotides outside the gene matches: 1. The CDR3 spans 11 residues. The CDR3 sequence is CASRQGNEQYF. As DNA, the CDR3 is TGTGCCAGCAGACAGGGGAACGAGCAGTACTTC.